The TCR beta chain described here comes from a study of blood T cell repertoires in COVID-19 (dated by TCRdb to 2018 to 2020). Background on the whole study: Samples from collaborators originated in the United States, Italy and Spain and spanned both the acute and convalescent phases of COVID-19. The prospective study material was composed of cDNA or gDNA derived from T cells, B-cell-depleted T cells, or PBMCs. Subjects who had been exposed to COVID-19, were actively infected with it, or had recovered from it provided the deeply sampled blood TCRbeta repertoires that made up the dataset. A freely available public database, intended as a resource for researchers studying the immune response to SARS-CoV-2, is where the repertoires were released. The samples were drawn from the first 160 participants of the ongoing ImmuneRACE study and from about 1,200 subjects provided by 6 global collaborators. Sample metadata almost always included a de-identified subject ID, COVID-19 status, age in years and sex. HLA class I and class II types, where available, came from metadata supplied by the sample provider rather than from assay-based typing. Overall study outcomes, separate from this receptor: The amount of clinical and demographic metadata varied by source and participant and was provided uncurated.

TCRbeta CDR3 regions were amplified from genomic DNA using the immunoSEQ Assay, a bias-controlled multiplex PCR. Turning to the authors' computational methods: The number of nucleated cells in each sample was estimated by amplification of reference gene primers within the assay. To quantify the absolute abundance of each unique TCRbeta CDR3 rearrangement, sequence reads were collapsed and filtered. Productive Simpson clonality was computed per sample as the square root of Simpson's diversity index over productive rearrangements. TCRdb obtained this table from immuneACCESS and retained in-frame rearrangements with V and J assigned. These tables miss some clones; where compared with another copy, unresolved V genes account for less than half of the shortfall, and the remainder is unexplained. V and J calls and clone size are those listed in that table; D and trimming were worked out from the DNA. Counted in this sample were tens of thousands of clones; roughly four fifths of them appeared once. The ten most abundant clones make up about 37% of the sample.

Whole blood was collected in K2EDTA tubes by collaborating institutions according to the institutions' own protocols. For TCRbeta analysis, collaborator samples were shipped as frozen whole blood, as isolated PBMCs, or as DNA extracted from either sample type. Concerning this clone itself: It lacks a known antigen. Per-base quality was not reported, and no clone a single base away is much larger than it.

From the cysteine through the phenylalanine, the CDR3 covers 15 amino acids. Only the CDR3 DNA is retained, 45 bases long and in frame from the first base. As encoded in the germline V gene, CDR1 is SGHNT while CDR2 is YENEEA. V and J are truncated by 3 bases and 4 bases respectively, leaving an intervening sequence of 12 bases. The TCR originated in an older man with acute or convalescent COVID-19. What was sequenced was peripheral blood. This chain is built from TRBV11-3 and TRBJ2-2, with a weak D call of TRBD2 (5 bases match). The sequence in DNA is TGTGCCAGCAGCTTTGAGGGAGTAGGCACCGGGGAGCTGTTTTTT. It encodes CASSFEGVGTGELFF.